The present T cell receptor beta chain was sequenced within a study of T-cell reconstitution after alpha-beta-depleted transplantation in children. Broader study findings: Recipient T cells and thymic progenitors that survived gave rise to the high TCRbeta diversity observed at day 60 in some patients. One year after transplant, T-cell counts and diversity came mostly from newly produced T cells. Approximately two months post-transplant, alpha-beta T cells reportedly originated from several hundred expanded graft clones.

With respect to this clonotype: The antigen is not known.

The TCRbeta library incorporated unique molecular identifiers. In TCRdb, the PCR reads were re-called with MiXCR into one record per CDR3 protein. The sample records approximately 210,000 distinct CDR3 sequences, roughly a sixth being singletons. Specimen: PBMCs, mostly from graft donor cells, collected 360 days after TCRalphabeta/CD19-depleted stem cell transplant. The TCR originated in a male patient under 10 years old who had a stem cell transplant for acute lymphoblastic leukemia, so the T cells may come from the graft donor.

CDR3 sequence reads: CASSLVDWLVNRQFF. CDR3 bases: TGTGCCAGCAGTTTGGTGGACTGGTTGGTGAATCGGCAGTTCTTC. The rearrangement uses TRBV12-3 or TRBV12-4 and TRBJ2-1; maybe TRBD2 (5 bases). The CDR3 loop spans 15 amino acids. V was shortened by 3 bases and J by 12 bases, with 21 bases between the two germline ends.